The 4 T cell receptor beta chains below all came from one sample that was sequenced in a study of vaccination and CD4 T cells after COVID-19. Their antigens remain unidentified. Researchers used the Oncomine TCR Beta short-read assay to sequence DNA from cultured CD4+ T cells. TCRdb analysed the PCR reads with MiXCR anew, one entry per CDR3 protein. The table has 9,500 to 15,000 distinct CDR3 sequences, less than 80% seen once. Treatment specified: roughly 11-day PBMC culture with coronavirus spike peptide pools or control peptides (ViraFEST assay). The sequencing input was CD4+ T cells from blood, cultured in vitro. These receptors came from a human donor who had recovered from COVID-19.

In its sample, this clonotype was seen a few times. V usage is TRBV15 and J usage is TRBJ1-5, with TRBD1 as a possible D gene (6 bases). V was shortened by 1 base and J by 5 bases, with 15 bases between the two germline ends. Germline CDR1 is LNHNV and CDR2 is YYDKDF (reference sequence). The CDR3 covers 16 residues. CDR3 protein: CATSRVVAGAYQPQHF. CDR3 DNA sequence: TGTGCCACCAGCAGAGTAGTGGCAGGGGCATATCAGCCCCAGCATTTT.

This sequence joins TRBV11-3 and TRBJ2-2; TRBD2 aligns across 7 bases. The germline V gene has CDR1 SGHNT and CDR2 YENEEA. J was trimmed by 6 bases and V by 3 bases; bases with no gene match: 13. The CDR3 runs 17 residues. The DNA of the CDR3 is TGTGCCAGCAGCTTTGGCGGGAGTTACGGGAAGGCCGGGGAGCTGTTTTTT. This codes for CASSFGGSYGKAGELFF.

The chain combines TRBV2 with TRBJ1-2; tentative D call: TRBD1 (6 bases). The V end was cut by 4 bases, the J end by 6 bases, with 21 bases between. This CDR3 spans 16 amino acids. Germline V lookup: CDR1 SNHLY, CDR2 FYNNEI. The CDR3 here is CASSAEKWTVMHGYTF. CDR3 sequence (DNA): TGTGCCAGCAGTGCGGAGAAATGGACAGTGATGCATGGCTACACCTTC.

The rearrangement joins TRBV7-2 to TRBJ2-7; 9 bases align to TRBD2. The germline V gene has CDR1 SGHTA and CDR2 FQGNSA. J was trimmed by 2 bases and V by 4 bases; bases with no gene match: 9. The CDR3 length is 16 residues. The CDR3 DNA reads as TGTGCCAGCAGCTCCCGCCTAGCGGGACGGGCCTACGAGCAGTACTTC. Its translation: CASSSRLAGRAYEQYF.